The source of this TCR beta chain is a study of CD8+CD57+ T cells in acquired aplastic anemia. Study-level points and caveats: Controls did not differ significantly from patients in CD8+ Simpson's diversity. Twenty-nine sequences, all CD8+ CDR3, were shared between patients and controls.

The CDR3 spans 15 residues. Trimming took 4 bases from V and 7 from J; bases not matched to a gene: 12. Germline CDR1 reads WNHNN; CDR2 reads SYGVQD (reference sequence). Patients picked for sequencing had shown CD8+CD57+ cell expansion detected by flow cytometry. Every patient had severe acquired aplastic anemia. Template material for TCR beta VDJ and CDR3 profiling consisted of genomic DNA. Each CDR3 protein gets one entry after TCRdb re-called the reads with MiXCR. There are 150,000 to 200,000 distinct CDR3 sequences in the sample; 40% to 50% occur only once, and about 30% lies in the top ten. About this clonotype itself: Its antigen is undetermined.

Sequenced material: sorted CD4+, CD8+, or CD8+CD57+ T cells (not recorded which) from PBMCs. The rearrangement uses TRBV10-1 and TRBJ1-1; the match to TRBD1 covers 7 bases. The origin of this receptor is a human donor with aplastic anemia. The CDR3 DNA reads as TGCGCCAGCAGTGGGACAGGCCGCCACCACGGTGAAGCTTTCTTT. It translates to CASSGTGRHHGEAFF.